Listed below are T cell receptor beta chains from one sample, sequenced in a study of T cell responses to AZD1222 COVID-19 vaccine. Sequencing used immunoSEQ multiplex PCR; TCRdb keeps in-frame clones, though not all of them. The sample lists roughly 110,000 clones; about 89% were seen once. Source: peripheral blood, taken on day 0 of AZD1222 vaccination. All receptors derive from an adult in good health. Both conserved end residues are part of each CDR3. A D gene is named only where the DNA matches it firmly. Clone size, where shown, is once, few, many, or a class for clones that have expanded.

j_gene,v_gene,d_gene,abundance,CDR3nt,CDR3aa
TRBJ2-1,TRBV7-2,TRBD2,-,TGTGCCAGCAGCCTTAGCGGGTCAGCCTACAATGAGCAGTTCTTC,CASSLSGSAYNEQFF
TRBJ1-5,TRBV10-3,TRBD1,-,TGTGCCATCAGTCCGGGACAGGGTAATCAGCCCCAGCATTTT,CAISPGQGNQPQHF
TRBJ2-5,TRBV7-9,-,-,TGTGCCAGCAGCTCGAGACAGTTCCAAGAGACCCAGTACTTC,CASSSRQFQETQYF
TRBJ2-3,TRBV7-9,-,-,TGTGCCAGCAGCTTAGTTGGCCAGCACACAGATACGCAGTATTTT,CASSLVGQHTDTQYF
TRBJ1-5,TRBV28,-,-,TGTGCCAGCAGTTTATTGGTCCAGCCCCAGCATTTT,CASSLLVQPQHF
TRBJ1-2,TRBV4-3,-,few,TGCGCCAGCAGCCCCCAAGAAGGGTATCTCAACTATGGCTACACCTTC,CASSPQEGYLNYGYTF
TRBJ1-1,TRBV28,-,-,TGTGCCAGCAGTTTTATGGCAGGGCTAGAAGCTTTCTTT,CASSFMAGLEAFF
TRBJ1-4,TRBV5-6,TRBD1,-,TGTGCCAGCAGCCCTGGGATGGGACAGGGTAATGAAAAACTGTTTTTT,CASSPGMGQGNEKLFF
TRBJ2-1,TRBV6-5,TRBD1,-,TGTGCCAGCAGCATCCGGGACAGGGCCTACAATGAGCAGTTCTTC,CASSIRDRAYNEQFF
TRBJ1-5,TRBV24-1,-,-,TGTGCCACCAGTGGGGGCAGGGGTGCCAATCAGCCCCAGCATTTT,CATSGGRGANQPQHF
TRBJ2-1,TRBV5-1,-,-,TGCGCCAGCAGCTTCCACCCTACTAGCTACTCCAGCGATCCCTACAATGAGCAGTTCTTC,CASSFHPTSYSSDPYNEQFF
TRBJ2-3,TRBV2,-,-,TGTGCCAGCAGAGATGGGGGAGATACGCAGTATTTT,CASRDGGDTQYF
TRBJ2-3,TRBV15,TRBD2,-,TGTGCCACCAGCAGAGTGCAATTAGCGGGCTCGTCGGTAGATACGCAGTATTTT,CATSRVQLAGSSVDTQYF
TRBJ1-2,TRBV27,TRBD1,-,TGTGCCAGCAGAGGACAGGGAGAGGGCTATGGCTACACCTTC,CASRGQGEGYGYTF
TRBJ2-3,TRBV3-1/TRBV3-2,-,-,TGTGCCAGCAGCCAGAAAGGCCCAGATACGCAGTATTTT,CASSQKGPDTQYF
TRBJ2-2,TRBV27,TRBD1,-,TGTGCCAGCAGATCCGCCAGGGGGCAAAACACCGGGGAGCTGTTTTTT,CASRSARGQNTGELFF
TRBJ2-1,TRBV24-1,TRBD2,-,TGTGCCACCAGTTCGACTAGCGGGTGGTGGGAGCAGTTCTTC,CATSSTSGWWEQFF
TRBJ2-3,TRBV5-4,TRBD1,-,TGTGCCAGCAGCCCTACGGGACAGGGGATTGTAGCAGATACGCAGTATTTT,CASSPTGQGIVADTQYF
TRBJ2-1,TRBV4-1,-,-,TGCGCCAGCAGCCAAGAACTCGGAGGGGGGATGAATGAGCAGTTCTTC,CASSQELGGGMNEQFF
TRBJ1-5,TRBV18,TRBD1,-,TGTGCCAGCTCACCTTGGGACAGGGGAGGTCAGCCCCAGCATTTT,CASSPWDRGGQPQHF
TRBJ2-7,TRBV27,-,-,TGTGCCAGCAGCGGCTCGACCTACGAGCAGTACTTC,CASSGSTYEQYF
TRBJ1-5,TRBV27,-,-,TGTGCCAGCAGTCCGAAACAGGGTCAGCCCCAGCATTTT,CASSPKQGQPQHF
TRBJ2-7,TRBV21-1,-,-,TGTGCCAGCGGCCAGGGAAGGGACTACGAGCAGTACTTC,CASGQGRDYEQYF
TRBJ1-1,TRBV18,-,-,TGTGCCAGCTCACCACGACGAGAAATTACTGAAGCTTTCTTT,CASSPRREITEAFF
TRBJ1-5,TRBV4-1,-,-,TGCGCCAGCAGCCAAGGGCCCCTATCCCGAAGTGGTCAGCCCCAGCATTTT,CASSQGPLSRSGQPQHF
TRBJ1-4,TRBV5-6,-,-,TGTGCCAGCAGCTCGCAACTAGCAACTAATGAAAAACTGTTTTTT,CASSSQLATNEKLFF
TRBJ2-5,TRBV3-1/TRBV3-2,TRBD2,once,TGTGCCAGCAGCCAGGGTCCCGGGACTAGCGTACAAGAGACCCAGTACTTC,CASSQGPGTSVQETQYF
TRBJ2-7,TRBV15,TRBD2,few,TGTGCCACCAGCAGAGATCGACTAGCGGGAGCCTGGGAAGAGCAGTACTTC,CATSRDRLAGAWEEQYF
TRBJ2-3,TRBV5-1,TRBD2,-,TGCGCCAGCAGGCCCACCGGGACTAGCGGGAGTGATACGCAGTATTTT,CASRPTGTSGSDTQYF
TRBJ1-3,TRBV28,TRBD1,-,TGTGCCAGCACCGAGACAGGGGGCTCTGGAAACACCATATATTTT,CASTETGGSGNTIYF
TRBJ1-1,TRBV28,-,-,TGTGCCAGCAGTCCCCCTGGGGGGAAGAACACTGAAGCTTTCTTT,CASSPPGGKNTEAFF
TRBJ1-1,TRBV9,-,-,TGTGCCAGCAGCGGAGCAGGGACTGAAGCTTTCTTT,CASSGAGTEAFF
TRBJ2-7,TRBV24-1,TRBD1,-,TGTGCCACCAGTGATGCCCGACAGGGGGCCGGAGAGCAGTACTTC,CATSDARQGAGEQYF